This T cell receptor beta chain is drawn from a study of type 1 and type 2 diabetes patients. Study in general: CD4+ or CD8+ T cells were positively selected from PBMCs with microbeads.

Amplification started from genomic DNA. Amplification of the beta chain CDR3 used 30 forward and 13 reverse multiplex primers. TCRdb ran MiXCR on the multiplex PCR reads and lists one entry per CDR3 protein. The sample has approximately 260,000 distinct CDR3 sequences; around 47% are singletons. Looked up from germline, CDR1 is SGHTA and CDR2 is FQGNSA. V shed 2 bases and J 6 bases; nucleotides not matched to a gene: 10. The CDR3 has 16 residues. This rearrangement joins TRBV7-2 to TRBJ2-1; 7 bases align to TRBD1. Sequenced material: peripheral blood mononuclear cells (PBMCs). The receptor was isolated from a man between 18 and 29 years old with type 2 diabetes. The CDR3 loop reads CASSLSTGSFFNEQFF. The DNA for the CDR3 is TGTGCCAGCAGCTTATCGACAGGGTCGTTTTTCAATGAGCAGTTCTTC.